What follows are 5 T cell receptor beta chains derived from one specimen sequenced in a study of blood T cells in healthy people across ages. Primed by a sample-barcoded 5' primer and a J-beta primer mix, a second PCR proceeded for 7 to 11 cycles. TCRdb re-called the 5' RACE reads through MiXCR, storing one row per CDR3 protein. This sample yields about 570,000 distinct CDR3 sequences, of which 25% to 30% are seen a single time; approximately 17% belongs to the top ten. Sequencing was done on a sample of blood. Receptors originate from an older woman in good health.

The rearrangement uses TRBV20-1 and TRBJ2-3; no firm D call. Germline values: CDR1 DFQATT, CDR2 SNEGSKA (reference sequence). Trimming removed 3 bases at V and 6 bases at J, with 7 bases between. This CDR3 comprises 11 residues. The CDR3 nucleotides read TGCAGTGCTAGGACCGGGGATACGCAGTATTTT. Translated: CSARTGDTQYF.

A few counts support this clonotype. The V and J genes are TRBV4-2 and TRBJ1-4; a weak D match, TRBD1 (5 bases). The CDR3 has 21 residues. Trimming took off 1 base at V and 7 bases at J, with 31 bases between the two ends. Germline assignment: CDR1 LGHNA and CDR2 YNFKEQ. The CDR3 region has the DNA TGTGCCAGCAGCCAAGGCTGGAGACAATCGCAAGGGAGGGGATTTTTTGAAAAACTGTTTTTT. Its protein product is CASSQGWRQSQGRGFFEKLFF.

The table lists this clonotype with a few counts. The J gene is TRBJ2-4, the V gene TRBV20-1; D gene unclear. The CDR3 length is 15 residues. Trimming took off 6 bases at V and 0 bases at J, with 15 bases between the two ends. Germline loops: CDR1 DFQATT, CDR2 SNEGSKA (reference sequence). CDR3: CSAQVQHLAKNIQYF. DNA of the CDR3: TGCAGTGCCCAAGTACAGCACCTAGCCAAAAACATTCAGTACTTC.

This clonotype showed up just a few times. The chain has TRBV7-3 and TRBJ2-2; the D call may be TRBD1 or TRBD2 (5 bases each). V lost 3 bases and J lost 6, with 17 bases in between. This CDR3 has 16 amino acids. The germline V gene encodes CDR1 SGHTA and CDR2 FQGTGA. The CDR3 DNA reads as TGTGCCAGCAGCTTTCTGAGGGCACAGGTTCCCGGGGAGCTGTTTTTT. Encoded protein: CASSFLRAQVPGELFF.

This chain links TRBV12-3 or TRBV12-4 with TRBJ2-5; D perhaps matches TRBD1 (6 bases). V shed 7 bases and J shed 2 bases, with 14 bases lying between them. CDR3 length: 14 amino acids. The CDR3 sequence is CASTHRDKQETQYF. CDR3 nucleotides: TGTGCCAGCACTCACCGGGACAAACAAGAGACCCAGTACTTC.